This T cell receptor (beta chain) comes out of a study of T-cell reconstitution after alpha-beta-depleted transplantation in children. Study-level findings and limits: Diversity and T-cell counts at one year after transplant derived mostly from new T cells. In some patients, recipient T cells and intrathymic progenitors surviving conditioning explained high day-60 diversity. After transplant, at about two months, alpha-beta T cells were reportedly derived from several hundred expanded graft clones.

This clonotype appeared many times. What it binds is unknown. Preparation of the TCRbeta library involved a method that used unique molecular identifiers. TCRdb re-called the PCR reads with MiXCR, one entry per CDR3 protein. The sample has 700,000 or so distinct CDR3 sequences, approximately 14% seen once. V lost 4 bases and J lost 11; bases outside the gene matches: 12. In germline, CDR1 is SEHNR, CDR2 FQNEAQ (reference sequence). The CDR3 has 14 residues. The sample here was PBMCs, taken before TCRalphabeta/CD19-depleted stem cell transplant. The receptor was derived from a girl aged 2 to 10 with congenital amegakaryocytic thrombocytopenia, due to receive a stem cell transplant. The V and J genes are TRBV7-9 and TRBJ1-1; TRBD1 aligns across 8 bases. The chain's CDR3 is CASSSGQGKGEAFF. Here the CDR3 DNA reads TGTGCCAGCAGCTCAGGACAGGGAAAAGGGGAGGCTTTCTTT.